A selection of T cell receptor beta chains follows, all from one sample in a study of T-cell memory formation after mild COVID-19. TCRdb reanalysed the 5' RACE reads using MiXCR and keeps one entry per CDR3 protein. The repertoire holds 70,000 to 95,000 distinct CDR3 sequences, with 9.5% to 15% as singletons. Sequenced input: PBMCs or a T cell subset sorted from them (not recorded which). Receptors were obtained from a man in his late teens or twenties who had mild COVID-19 (a few samples of this study predate the infection). Cell type and time point are not known. Each CDR3 is given with its conserved first and last residue. D genes are given only for firm matches. Size is omitted from some rows. Given values are once, few, many or a class for expanded clones.

cdr3_length d_call j_call clone_size v_call cdr3_aa cdr3_nt
11 NA TRBJ2-2 many TRBV5-1 CASSFSGELFF TGCGCCAGCAGCTTTAGCGGGGAGCTGTTTTTT
14 NA TRBJ2-5 few TRBV5-5 CASSPFRGMETQYF TGTGCCAGCAGCCCGTTTCGGGGAATGGAGACCCAGTACTTC
16 NA TRBJ1-6 NA TRBV6-5 CASTLRIFDRGSPLHF TGTGCCAGCACTCTTCGGATTTTCGACCGTGGTTCACCCCTCCACTTT
15 NA TRBJ2-1 NA TRBV19 CASSIDLPAPGQQFF TGTGCCAGTAGTATAGACCTCCCCGCCCCGGGGCAGCAGTTCTTC
14 NA TRBJ1-4 few TRBV27 CASRKGGLSEKLFF TGTGCCAGCAGAAAGGGGGGATTAAGCGAAAAACTGTTTTTT
12 NA TRBJ2-7 NA TRBV20-1 CSVGSQSYEQYF TGCAGTGTCGGGAGTCAGTCCTACGAGCAGTACTTC
16 NA TRBJ2-2 NA TRBV4-3 CASSQVGSAGAGELFF TGCGCCAGCAGCCAAGTAGGTTCGGCAGGGGCCGGGGAGCTGTTTTTT
13 NA TRBJ2-3 many TRBV7-9 CASSITFRGTQYF TGTGCCAGCAGCATCACTTTCCGGGGTACGCAGTATTTT
16 NA TRBJ2-3 many TRBV7-8 CASSPNRDPSLHTQYF TGTGCCAGCAGCCCTAACCGGGACCCAAGCTTGCATACGCAGTATTTT
14 NA TRBJ1-1 few TRBV4-3 CASSLRLRDREAFF TGCGCCAGCAGCCTAAGGTTGCGGGACCGGGAAGCTTTCTTT
16 NA TRBJ2-7 NA TRBV7-3 CASSRHGGQPVYEQYF TGTGCCAGCAGCCGACACGGGGGACAGCCGGTTTACGAGCAGTACTTC
14 TRBD2 TRBJ2-7 NA TRBV9 CASSAERGSYEQYF TGTGCCAGCAGCGCTGAGCGGGGGTCCTACGAGCAGTACTTC
12 TRBD1 TRBJ1-5 many TRBV12-3/TRBV12-4 CASRGQDQPQHF TGTGCCAGCAGGGGACAGGATCAGCCCCAGCATTTT
16 TRBD2 TRBJ2-5 NA TRBV7-2 CASSLDGGGAEETQYF TGTGCCAGCAGCTTAGACGGCGGGGGGGCGGAGGAGACCCAGTACTTC
13 NA TRBJ1-1 few TRBV7-2 CASSLASTTEAFF TGTGCCAGCAGCTTAGCCTCCACCACTGAAGCTTTCTTT
13 NA TRBJ2-1 few TRBV29-1 CSVVGALYNEQFF TGCAGCGTTGTGGGGGCCCTTTACAATGAGCAGTTCTTC
15 NA TRBJ1-4 NA TRBV29-1 CSVGSSMDSNEKLFF TGCAGCGTTGGGTCCTCGATGGACAGTAATGAAAAACTGTTTTTT
17 NA TRBJ2-2 few TRBV6-5 CASSYSLASANTGELFF TGTGCCAGCAGTTACTCTTTAGCTTCAGCTAACACCGGGGAGCTGTTTTTT
15 NA TRBJ2-2 many TRBV7-2 CASSFQPAATGELFF TGTGCCAGCAGCTTTCAGCCGGCCGCGACCGGGGAGCTGTTTTTT
16 TRBD2 TRBJ2-1 NA TRBV4-1 CASSPLTSGGASEQFF TGCGCCAGCAGCCCCCTGACTAGCGGGGGGGCCAGTGAGCAGTTCTTC
15 NA TRBJ2-7 NA TRBV10-3 CAISESNPGTYEQYF TGTGCCATCAGTGAGTCGAATCCAGGCACCTACGAGCAGTACTTC
14 NA TRBJ1-5 NA TRBV4-3 CASSQVRVYQPQHF TGCGCCAGCAGCCAAGTCAGAGTTTATCAGCCCCAGCATTTT
12 NA TRBJ2-1 few TRBV19 CASTGRWGEQFF TGTGCCAGTACGGGCCGCTGGGGTGAGCAGTTCTTC
14 TRBD1 TRBJ2-5 many TRBV7-7 CASSLWTGGETQYF TGTGCTAGCAGCTTGTGGACAGGGGGAGAGACCCAGTACTTC
16 NA TRBJ1-4 many TRBV7-2 CASSPSLSPTNEKLFF TGTGCCAGCAGCCCTTCTTTATCACCAACTAATGAAAAACTGTTTTTT
13 NA TRBJ2-7 few TRBV12-3/TRBV12-4 CASTEAGPYEQYF TGTGCCAGCACCGAAGCCGGGCCCTACGAGCAGTACTTC
12 NA TRBJ2-5 few TRBV12-3/TRBV12-4 CASSFATETQYF TGTGCCAGCAGTTTTGCCACAGAGACCCAGTACTTC
15 TRBD1 TRBJ2-1 NA TRBV5-1 CASCPGTGSRDEQFF TGCGCCAGCTGCCCCGGGACAGGGAGTCGTGATGAGCAGTTCTTC
16 TRBD1 TRBJ1-3 NA TRBV5-1 CASSELRTGPGNTIYF TGCGCCAGCAGCGAGCTGAGGACAGGGCCAGGAAACACCATATATTTT
13 NA TRBJ1-1 NA TRBV29-1 CSVARGTTYEAFF TGCAGCGTTGCCCGGGGGACGACCTATGAAGCTTTCTTT
16 TRBD2 TRBJ2-5 NA TRBV24-1 CATSDRGTSGKETQYF TGTGCCACCAGTGACCGGGGGACTAGCGGTAAAGAGACCCAGTACTTC
15 TRBD1 TRBJ2-5 many TRBV5-6 CASSLPRTGKETQYF TGTGCCAGCAGCTTGCCCAGGACAGGGAAAGAGACCCAGTACTTC
18 TRBD2 TRBJ2-4 NA TRBV6-2/TRBV6-3 CASTDRLAGGRAKNIQYF TGTGCCAGCACCGATAGGCTAGCGGGGGGTCGAGCCAAAAACATTCAGTACTTC
14 NA TRBJ1-5 NA TRBV21-1 CASSARVNYQPQHF TGTGCCAGCAGCGCCAGGGTAAACTATCAGCCCCAGCATTTT
13 NA TRBJ2-7 medium-sized TRBV29-1 CSVEGGVSYEQYF TGCAGCGTTGAAGGTGGGGTCTCCTACGAGCAGTACTTC
15 NA TRBJ1-5 NA TRBV7-2 CASSLSGQGVQPQHF TGTGCCAGCAGCTTATCGGGGCAGGGTGTACAGCCCCAGCATTTT
13 NA TRBJ2-1 few TRBV2 CAQLGVSYNEQFF TGTGCCCAGCTGGGGGTCTCCTACAATGAGCAGTTCTTC
15 TRBD2 TRBJ2-1 NA TRBV2 CASRETSGGADEQFF TGTGCCAGCAGAGAAACTAGCGGGGGGGCCGATGAGCAGTTCTTC
14 NA TRBJ1-2 NA TRBV7-2 CASSISFRTYGYTF TGTGCCAGCAGCATATCCTTTCGAACCTATGGCTACACCTTC
15 NA TRBJ2-1 few TRBV5-1 CASRTGPSAYNEQFF TGCGCCAGCAGGACCGGGCCCTCTGCATACAATGAGCAGTTCTTC
13 NA TRBJ1-1 once TRBV10-2 CASSEPARYEAFF TGCGCCAGCAGTGAGCCGGCACGGTATGAAGCTTTCTTT
16 NA TRBJ1-1 few TRBV7-8 CASSLGVLDKNTEAFF TGTGCCAGCAGCTTAGGAGTCTTGGACAAGAACACTGAAGCTTTCTTT
15 NA TRBJ2-3 few TRBV6-6 CISSYSGTATDTQYF TGTATCAGCAGTTACTCGGGGACTGCCACAGATACGCAGTATTTT
15 TRBD2 TRBJ2-3 NA TRBV7-2 CASSPSAGTTDTQYF TGTGCCAGCAGCCCTTCAGCGGGGACCACAGATACGCAGTATTTT
16 NA TRBJ1-1 few TRBV7-2 CASSLSAAPGSPEAFF TGTGCCAGCAGCTTAAGTGCAGCCCCCGGATCCCCTGAAGCTTTCTTT
14 TRBD2 TRBJ2-1 few TRBV27 CASSSSGWDNEQFF TGTGCCTCGAGTTCTAGCGGATGGGACAATGAGCAGTTCTTC
14 NA TRBJ2-3 many TRBV20-1 CSAPRDTRTDTQYF TGCAGTGCTCCCCGGGACACGCGCACAGATACGCAGTATTTT
13 TRBD1 TRBJ1-2 large TRBV14 CASSGTGNYGYTF TGTGCCAGCAGCGGGACAGGGAACTATGGCTACACCTTC
15 NA TRBJ2-2 few TRBV5-1 CASSWDGSNTGELFF TGCGCCAGCAGCTGGGACGGATCGAACACCGGGGAGCTGTTTTTT
14 NA TRBJ1-5 few TRBV4-3 CASSPRQAAQPQHF TGCGCCAGCAGCCCGCGACAGGCCGCTCAGCCCCAGCATTTT
16 NA TRBJ1-2 few TRBV4-1 CASRPAGIGGSYGYTF TGCGCCAGCAGACCCGCGGGGATCGGAGGGTCCTATGGCTACACCTTC
15 TRBD1 TRBJ2-5 few TRBV7-7 CATGGTGAITETQYF TGTGCTACGGGAGGGACAGGGGCAATTACAGAGACCCAGTACTTC
17 TRBD1 TRBJ2-3 few TRBV7-2 CASSSRTGTGRTDTQYF TGTGCCAGCAGCTCCCGAACCGGGACAGGGAGGACAGATACGCAGTATTTT
14 NA TRBJ2-7 NA TRBV5-1 CASSRDGNSYEQYF TGCGCCAGCAGCCGGGACGGCAACTCCTACGAGCAGTACTTC
18 NA TRBJ1-5 few TRBV24-1 CATSDGLGHSLENQPQHF TGTGCCACCAGTGATGGCCTAGGACACTCCTTAGAAAATCAGCCCCAGCATTTT
13 NA TRBJ1-1 NA TRBV30 CAWSVAGGTEAFF TGTGCCTGGAGTGTAGCCGGGGGCACTGAAGCTTTCTTT
16 TRBD2 TRBJ2-3 NA TRBV4-3 CASSQVASGGTDTQYF TGCGCCAGCAGCCAAGTAGCTAGCGGGGGTACAGATACGCAGTATTTT
13 NA TRBJ2-2 few TRBV27 CASSSRGTGELFF TGTGCCAGCAGTTCTCGGGGCACCGGGGAGCTGTTTTTT
14 TRBD1 TRBJ1-1 NA TRBV5-1 CASSTGQGLTEAFF TGCGCCAGCAGCACCGGACAGGGTCTAACTGAAGCTTTCTTT
15 TRBD2 TRBJ2-2 many TRBV6-4 CASSGLAGNTGELFF TGTGCCAGCAGTGGACTAGCGGGGAACACCGGGGAGCTGTTTTTT